The clone carrying this T cell receptor (beta chain) was observed at least ten times. Antigen specificity is unknown. The CDR3 has 14 amino acids. Between the trimmed V and J ends, which lost 8 bases and 3 bases, there was a span of 13 bases. Germline assignment: CDR1 SGHAT and CDR2 FQDESV (reference sequence). TCRdb itself ran the 5' RACE reads through MiXCR, one entry per CDR3 protein. The sample gives around 250,000 distinct CDR3 sequences, 8.5% to 9.5% of which show up once; around 23% is in the top ten. This entry comes from a study of T-cell memory formation after mild COVID-19. Study information: There were largely donor-specific TCR clusters. General observations from the study: Contracting CD8+ clones were enriched in EMRA, CD4+ mainly in CM and EM. The authors did not confirm SARS-CoV-2 specificity of second-wave clones peaking day 37. Clones that shrank (day 15 to 85) were balanced CD4/CD8, whereas later expanders leaned CD4+.

This clonotype was obtained from a man aged 18-30 years who had mild COVID-19 (a few samples of this study predate the infection). Cell type and time point are not known. The rearrangement joins TRBV11-1 to TRBJ2-2; no reliable D call. Material for sequencing was PBMCs or a T cell subset sorted from them (not recorded which). The CDR3 protein is CASAWSMDTGELFF. CDR3 coding DNA: TGTGCCAGCGCTTGGTCAATGGACACCGGGGAGCTGTTTTTT.